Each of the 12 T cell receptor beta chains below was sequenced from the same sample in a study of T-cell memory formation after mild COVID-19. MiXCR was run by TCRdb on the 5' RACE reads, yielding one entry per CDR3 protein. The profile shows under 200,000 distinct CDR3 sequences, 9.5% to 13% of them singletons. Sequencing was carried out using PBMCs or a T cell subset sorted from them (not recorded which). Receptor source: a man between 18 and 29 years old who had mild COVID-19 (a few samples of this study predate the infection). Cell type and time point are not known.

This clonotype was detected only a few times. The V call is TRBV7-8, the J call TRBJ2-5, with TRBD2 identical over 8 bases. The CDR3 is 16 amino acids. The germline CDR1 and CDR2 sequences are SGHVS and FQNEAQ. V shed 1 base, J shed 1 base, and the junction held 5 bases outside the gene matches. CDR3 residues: CASSLGFGGGQETQYF. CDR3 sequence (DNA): TGTGCCAGCAGCTTAGGGTTCGGGGGGGGCCAAGAGACCCAGTACTTC.

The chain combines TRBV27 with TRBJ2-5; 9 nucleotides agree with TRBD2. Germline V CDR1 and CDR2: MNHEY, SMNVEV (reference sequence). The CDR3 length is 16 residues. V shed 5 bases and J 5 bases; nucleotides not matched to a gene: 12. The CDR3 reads CASSAQHAGGLETQYF. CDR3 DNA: TGTGCCAGCAGTGCCCAGCATGCGGGGGGGCTTGAGACCCAGTACTTC.

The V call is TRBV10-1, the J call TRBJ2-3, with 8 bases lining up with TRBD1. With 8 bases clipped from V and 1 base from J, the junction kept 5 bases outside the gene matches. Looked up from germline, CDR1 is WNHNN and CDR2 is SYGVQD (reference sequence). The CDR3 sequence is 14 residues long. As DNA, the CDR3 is TGCGCCAGCGACCCGGGACAGGGCACAGATACGCAGTATTTT. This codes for CASDPGQGTDTQYF.

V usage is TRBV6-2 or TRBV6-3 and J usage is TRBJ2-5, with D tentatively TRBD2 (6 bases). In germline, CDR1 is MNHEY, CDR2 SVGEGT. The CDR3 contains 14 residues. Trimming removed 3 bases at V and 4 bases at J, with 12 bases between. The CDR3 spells CASSYNGGRETQYF. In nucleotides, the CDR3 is TGTGCCAGCAGTTATAACGGGGGACGAGAGACCCAGTACTTC.

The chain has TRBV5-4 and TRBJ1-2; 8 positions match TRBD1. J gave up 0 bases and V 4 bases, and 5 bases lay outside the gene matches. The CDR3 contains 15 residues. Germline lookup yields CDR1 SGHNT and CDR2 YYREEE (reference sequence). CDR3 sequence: CASSQKTGANYGYTF. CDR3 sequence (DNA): TGTGCCAGCAGCCAAAAGACAGGGGCTAACTATGGCTACACCTTC.

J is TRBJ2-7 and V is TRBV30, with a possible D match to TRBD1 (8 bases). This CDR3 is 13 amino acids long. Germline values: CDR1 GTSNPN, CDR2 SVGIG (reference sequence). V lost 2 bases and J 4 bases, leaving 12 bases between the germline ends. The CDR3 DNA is TGTGCCTGGAGTAAACAGGGGGGGTACGAGCAGTACTTC. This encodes CAWSKQGGYEQYF.

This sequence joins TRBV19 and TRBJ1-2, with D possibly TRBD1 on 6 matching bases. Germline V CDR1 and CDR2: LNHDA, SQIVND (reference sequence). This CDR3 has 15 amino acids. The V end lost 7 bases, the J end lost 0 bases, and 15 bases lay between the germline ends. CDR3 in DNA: TGTGCCAGTAACCCCCGGACAGCGTCTAACTATGGCTACACCTTC. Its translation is CASNPRTASNYGYTF.

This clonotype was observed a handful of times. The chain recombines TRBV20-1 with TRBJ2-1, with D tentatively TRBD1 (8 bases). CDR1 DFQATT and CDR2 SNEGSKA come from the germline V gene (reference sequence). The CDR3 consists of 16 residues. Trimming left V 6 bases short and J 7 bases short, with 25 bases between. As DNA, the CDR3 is TGCAGTGCCACAGGGGGGGGCCTAGGCGTTGGGAATGAGCAGTTCTTC. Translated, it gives CSATGGGLGVGNEQFF.

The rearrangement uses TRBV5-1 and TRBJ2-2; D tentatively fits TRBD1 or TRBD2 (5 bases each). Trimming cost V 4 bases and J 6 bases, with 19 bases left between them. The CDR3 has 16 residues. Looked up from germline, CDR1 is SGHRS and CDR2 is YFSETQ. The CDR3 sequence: CASSVIPGPASGELFF. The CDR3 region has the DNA TGCGCCAGCAGCGTTATTCCGGGACCAGCCTCCGGGGAGCTGTTTTTT.

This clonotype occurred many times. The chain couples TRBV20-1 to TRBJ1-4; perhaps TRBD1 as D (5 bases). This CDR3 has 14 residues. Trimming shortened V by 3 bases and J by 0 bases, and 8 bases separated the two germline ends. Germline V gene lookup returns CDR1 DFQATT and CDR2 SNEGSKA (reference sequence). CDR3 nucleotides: TGCAGTGCTAGGTTGGGGGCAACTAATGAAAAACTGTTTTTT. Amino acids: CSARLGATNEKLFF.

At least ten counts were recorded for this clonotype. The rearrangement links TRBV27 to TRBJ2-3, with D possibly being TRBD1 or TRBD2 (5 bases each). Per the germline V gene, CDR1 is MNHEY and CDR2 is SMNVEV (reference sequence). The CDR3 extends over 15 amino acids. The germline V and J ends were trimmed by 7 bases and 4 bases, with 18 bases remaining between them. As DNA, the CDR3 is TGTGCCAGCACCCTACTGGGGGATAGTCCAGATACGCAGTATTTT. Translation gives CASTLLGDSPDTQYF.

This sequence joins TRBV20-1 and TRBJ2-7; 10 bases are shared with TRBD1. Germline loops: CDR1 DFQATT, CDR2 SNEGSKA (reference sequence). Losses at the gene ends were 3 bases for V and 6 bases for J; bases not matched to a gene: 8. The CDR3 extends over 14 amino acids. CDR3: CSARTGGARREQYF. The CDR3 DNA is TGCAGTGCTAGGACAGGGGGCGCGAGGCGCGAGCAGTACTTC.